This TCR beta chain was sequenced during a study of cytomegalovirus exposure and HLA in healthy donors. The length of the CDR3 is 14 residues. Germline V gene data show CDR1 as LNHDA and CDR2 as SQIVND (reference sequence). Trimming cost V 2 bases and J 2 bases, with 7 bases left between them. Primers for the PCR totalled 60 Vbeta and 13 Jbeta. Sequencing used immunoSEQ multiplex PCR; TCRdb keeps in-frame clones, though not all of them. The sample lists approximately 180,000 clones; about four fifths were seen once. The V and J genes are TRBV19 and TRBJ2-1, with D maybe TRBD1 (5 bases). This clonotype was sampled from a woman aged 18-29 years in good health and CMV-seropositive. The sample was PBMCs. The chain's CDR3 is CASSIRGPYNEQFF. CDR3 nucleotides: TGTGCCAGTAGTATAAGGGGTCCCTACAATGAGCAGTTCTTC. The entire variable domain, with the rest obtained from reference TRBV19 and TRBJ2-1, is as follows: DGGITQSPKYLFRKEGQNVTLSCEQNLNHDAMYWYRQDPGQGLRLIYYSQIVNDFQKGDIAEGYSVSREKKESFPLTVTSAQKNPTAFYLCASSIRGPYNEQFFGPGTRLTVL.